Shown below are 14 T cell receptor beta chains from a single sample sequenced in a study of cytomegalovirus exposure and HLA in healthy donors. Use of 60 Vbeta and 13 Jbeta primers characterized the PCR. The table came from immunoSEQ multiplex PCR; TCRdb's copy has only in-frame clones and leaves some out. The data contain around 150,000 clones, more than 65% of them singletons. The sequenced sample consisted of PBMCs. The receptors were sampled from a woman aged 40 to 50 in good health and CMV-seropositive.

The rearrangement uses TRBV19 and TRBJ2-4, with 10 bases aligning to TRBD2. This CDR3 region has 18 residues. V trimming: 5 bases; J trimming: 0 bases; junction bases outside the gene matches: 10. Germline V lookup: CDR1 LNHDA, CDR2 SQIVND (reference sequence). CDR3 region: CASSPRLAGVRAKNIQYF. DNA of the CDR3: TGTGCCAGTAGTCCCAGGCTAGCGGGAGTCAGAGCCAAAAACATTCAGTACTTC.

This clone appeared a single time. The rearrangement uses TRBV19 and TRBJ2-1, with 14 bases matching TRBD2. V was clipped by 5 bases and J by 8 bases; unmatched bases: 8. CDR1 and CDR2 from the germline V gene are LNHDA and SQIVND (reference sequence). The CDR3 covers 16 residues. The chain's CDR3 is CASSWGGLAGAYEQFF. The CDR3, as DNA: TGTGCCAGTAGTTGGGGGGGACTAGCGGGAGCATATGAGCAGTTCTTC. The full variable domain, with the rest looked up from reference TRBV19 and TRBJ2-1, is DGGITQSPKYLFRKEGQNVTLSCEQNLNHDAMYWYRQDPGQGLRLIYYSQIVNDFQKGDIAEGYSVSREKKESFPLTVTSAQKNPTAFYLCASSWGGLAGAYEQFFGPGTRLTVL.

The chain is built from TRBV13 and TRBJ2-7; weak D call: TRBD2 (6 bases). Germline V CDR1 and CDR2: PRHDT, FYEKMQ (reference sequence). V lost 0 bases, J lost 4 bases, and 10 bases lay in between. This CDR3 has 14 residues. The CDR3 sequence: CASSLGTSGYEQYF. CDR3 in DNA: TGTGCCAGCAGCTTAGGGACTAGTGGATACGAGCAGTACTTC. The full variable domain, in which reference TRBV13 and TRBJ2-7 provide the parts outside the CDR3, is AAGVIQSPRHLIKEKRETATLKCYPIPRHDTVYWYQQGPGQDPQFLISFYEKMQSDKGSIPDRFSAQQFSDYHSELNMSSLELGDSALYFCASSLGTSGYEQYFGPGTRLTVT.

The chain recombines TRBV6-5 with TRBJ2-4; D not resolved. From germline, CDR1 is MNHEY and CDR2 SVGAGI. This CDR3 has 15 amino acids. V lost 0 bases and J lost 0, with 6 bases in between. CDR3 in amino acids: CASSYSQKAKNIQYF. The CDR3 nucleotides are TGTGCCAGCAGTTACTCACAGAAAGCCAAAAACATTCAGTACTTC.

In its sample, this clone was seen a few times. V usage is TRBV28 and J usage is TRBJ2-1; 15 nucleotides align to TRBD2. Trimming at V came to 5 bases and at J to 4 bases, leaving 12 bases not matched to a gene. In germline, CDR1 is MDHEN, CDR2 SYDVKM. The CDR3 covers 19 residues. The CDR3 DNA reads as TGTGCCAGCAGTCGAGTCCCGGGACTAGCGGGAGGAACATACAATGAGCAGTTCTTC. The encoded protein is CASSRVPGLAGGTYNEQFF.

Notes on this clone: At one of its ends the junction is not consistent with the germline gene, which may arise from a read error. The chain has TRBV9 and TRBJ2-3; D not certain. The CDR3 runs 11 residues. Germline-derived CDR1 and CDR2 are SGDLS and YYNGEE. The CDR3: CASSVGFETSW. CDR3 nucleotides: TGTGCCAGCAGCGTAGGTTTTGAGACTTCCTGG.

The chain links TRBV29-1 to TRBJ2-5; D gene uncertain. CDR1 is SQVTM and CDR2 is ANQGSEA in the germline V gene. This CDR3 region has 11 residues. The V end lost 5 bases, the J end lost 3 bases, and 7 bases lay between the germline ends. The CDR3 nucleotides read TGCAGCGTTTACCCAGAAGAGACCCAGTACTTC. Amino acids: CSVYPEETQYF.

The chain combines TRBV25-1 with TRBJ2-5, with D uncertain. The tail of the sequence fits TRBJ2-7 better, so the J call may be wrong. The CDR3 is made up of 12 amino acids. CDR1 MGHDK and CDR2 SYGVNS come from the germline V gene. CDR3 sequence: CASSARGLEQYF. CDR3 coding DNA: TGTGCCAGCAGCGCACGCGGTCTCGAGCAGTACTTC.

J is TRBJ2-6 and V is TRBV9; 11 bases align to TRBD2. Germline lookup yields CDR1 SGDLS and CDR2 YYNGEE. The CDR3 sequence is 18 residues long. V shed 0 bases, J shed 0 bases, and the junction held 2 bases outside the gene matches. This CDR3 is CASSVGLAGFSGANVLTF. CDR3 sequence (DNA): TGTGCCAGCAGCGTAGGACTAGCGGGGTTCTCTGGGGCCAACGTCCTGACTTTC.

The chain links TRBV7-9 to TRBJ2-3, with D possibly TRBD1 on 5 matching bases. The CDR3 sequence is 15 residues long. The V gene lost 2 bases and the J gene lost 0 bases, with 9 bases spanning the gap. Germline V lookup: CDR1 SEHNR, CDR2 FQNEAQ (reference sequence). CDR3 sequence: CASSLRDSSTDTQYF. In DNA, the CDR3 is TGTGCCAGCAGCTTAAGAGACAGTAGCACAGATACGCAGTATTTT.

This rearrangement joins TRBV28 to TRBJ1-5; D might be TRBD1 (6 bases). The CDR3 runs to 19 residues. V was trimmed by 2 bases and J by 0 bases, leaving 20 bases between them. Germline CDR1 is MDHEN and CDR2 is SYDVKM. The CDR3 region is CASSLRTGPVSLSNQPQHF. The CDR3 region has the DNA TGTGCCAGCAGTTTACGCACAGGGCCCGTCTCTCTTAGCAATCAGCCCCAGCATTTT.

This sequence joins TRBV4-2 and TRBJ1-5; no reliable D call. The V gene lost 0 bases and the J gene lost 2 bases, with 8 bases spanning the gap. The CDR3 extends over 15 amino acids. Germline V gene sequence: CDR1 LGHNA, CDR2 YNFKEQ. The CDR3 sequence: CASSQEKEGNQPQHF. The CDR3 bases are TGTGCCAGCAGCCAAGAGAAGGAGGGCAATCAGCCCCAGCATTTT.

The sample holds many counts of this clone. This chain's CDR3 is CATSREQGAYEQYF. CDR3 sequence (DNA): TGTGCCACCAGCAGAGAACAGGGAGCGTACGAGCAGTACTTC. The V gene is TRBV15, the J gene TRBJ2-7; TRBD1 is a possible D gene (6 bases). The CDR3 runs 14 residues. Germline values: CDR1 LNHNV, CDR2 YYDKDF (reference sequence). Trimming removed 0 bases at V and 4 bases at J, with 10 bases between.

The CDR3 DNA reads as TGCGCCAGCAGCCAACAGGGGGGAGAGACCCAGTACTTC. It specifies CASSQQGGETQYF. The chain employs TRBV4-1 and TRBJ2-5, with a possible D match to TRBD1 (7 bases). The CDR3 is made up of 13 amino acids. With 2 bases removed from V and 4 bases from J, the gap between germline ends came to 8 bases. The germline CDR1 and CDR2 sequences are MGHRA and YSYEKL.